Listed here is a single TCR beta chain. This record comes from a study of blood T cell repertoires in COVID-19. Germline V gives CDR1 SGHTA, CDR2 FQGNSA. The CDR3 has 16 amino acids. Trimming took off 5 bases at V and 2 bases at J, with 15 bases between the two ends. In the study's own analysis: From reference gene primer amplification, estimates of nucleated cell counts were derived. The data were produced by immunoSEQ multiplex PCR, yet TCRdb's version contains in-frame clones alone and is incomplete. V and J calls and clone size are given by that table; D and trimming were obtained from the DNA. Here the sample spans over 85,000 clones, roughly 88% being singletons.

Material: peripheral blood. The receptor was isolated from a woman in her 70s with acute or convalescent COVID-19. The chain employs TRBV7-2 and TRBJ2-2; perhaps TRBD2 as D (7 bases). CDR3 protein: CASSKGGVINTGELFF. CDR3 coding DNA: TGTGCCAGCAGCAAAGGGGGGGTCATAAACACCGGGGAGCTGTTTTTT.